This TCR beta chain was documented in a study of OX40 agonist ivuxolimab in advanced cancers. Assay used: immunoSEQ multiplex PCR; TCRdb lists only in-frame clones, some missing. The sample has around 41,000 clones, around nine tenths seen once; the top ten hold roughly 0.55%. CDR1 and CDR2 (germline): MNHEY, SMNVEV (reference sequence). V was clipped by 7 bases and J by 6 bases, with 15 bases between them. This CDR3 comprises 14 residues. This clone appeared once. The origin of this receptor is an adult with an advanced solid tumor such as melanoma, head and neck, liver or kidney cancer. This sample comprised CD4+ or CD8+ T cells sorted from blood, obtained in a trial of the OX40 agonist ivuxolimab. This chain connects TRBV27 to TRBJ2-2; perhaps TRBD1 as D (5 bases). CDR3 residues: CASTRVSEAGELFF. CDR3 DNA: TGTGCCAGCACCAGGGTTTCAGAGGCCGGGGAGCTGTTTTTT.